Listed here are 5 T cell receptor beta chains from one sample, sequenced in a study of cytomegalovirus exposure and HLA in healthy donors. Primers for the PCR totalled 60 Vbeta and 13 Jbeta. Profiled with immunoSEQ multiplex PCR; TCRdb holds only in-frame clones, not every one. Of 160,000 or so clones listed, roughly 72% are singletons. Specimen: PBMCs. These receptors were collected from a man in his forties in good health and CMV-seronegative.

This chain uses TRBV2 with TRBJ1-5, with TRBD1 matching 12 bases. The CDR3 extends over 15 amino acids. J gave up 7 bases and V 5 bases, and 6 bases lay outside the gene matches. CDR1 SNHLY and CDR2 FYNNEI come from the germline V gene. CDR3 loop: CASSPGQGAGQPQHF. The CDR3 region has the DNA TGTGCCAGCAGTCCGGGACAGGGGGCGGGACAGCCCCAGCATTTT.

On this clone itself: The junction differs from germline at one of its ends, possibly a read error. CDR3 sequence reads: CASSESGANGLTF. The CDR3 DNA sequence: TGTGCCAGCAGTGAATCTGGGGCCAACGGCCTGACTTTC. This rearrangement joins TRBV6-1 to TRBJ2-6; a possible D gene is TRBD1 (5 bases). This CDR3 contains 13 residues. Germline V gene sequence: CDR1 MNHNS, CDR2 SASEGT.

The count of this clone is one. The V call is TRBV7-2, the J call TRBJ2-2, with a possible D match to TRBD1 (6 bases). Germline CDR1 is SGHTA and CDR2 is FQGNSA. There are 15 residues in the CDR3. V lost 6 bases and J 4 bases, leaving 15 bases between the germline ends. In DNA, the CDR3 is TGTGCCAGCAGTCTCCGGACAGCCCGCACCGGGGAGCTGTTTTTT. Amino acid sequence: CASSLRTARTGELFF.

This rearrangement joins TRBV5-4 to TRBJ2-5, with a weak D call TRBD2 (7 bases). The tail of the sequence fits TRBJ2-7 better, so the J call may be wrong. The CDR3 is 12 amino acids. The V gene's germline CDR1 is SGHNT and CDR2 YYREEE (reference sequence). CDR3 coding DNA: TGTGCCAGCAGCTTTCGGGGGGCCGAGCAGTACTTC. Residues: CASSFRGAEQYF.

The chain couples TRBV11-2 to TRBJ2-5, with a possible D match to TRBD1 (5 bases). This CDR3 has 12 residues. V was trimmed by 6 bases and J by 8 bases, leaving 13 bases between them. The germline V gene encodes CDR1 SGHAT and CDR2 FQNNGV. In nucleotides, the CDR3 is TGTGCCAGCAGTGCCGGACAAAATACCCAGTACTTC. Protein sequence: CASSAGQNTQYF.